These 5 T cell receptor beta chains share one sample of origin, sequenced in a study of CXCR3-negative and CXCR3-positive naive CD8 T cells. UMI-tagged TRB cDNA libraries were built via 5' RACE. TCRdb reworked the 5' RACE reads into one entry per CDR3 protein, no DNA. Recorded here are approximately 66,000 distinct CDR3 sequences; the top ten clones represent about 1.5%. Source material: naive CXCR3- CD8+ T cells from blood. The subset was: CD45RO-CCR7+CD27+CD95- naive CD8+ T cells lacking CXCR3 (TNR3-). The receptors shown here come from a human donor in good health. Some clones in this sample may be carry-over from other donors' samples.

The chain has TRBV7-8 and TRBJ1-1. Per the germline V gene, CDR1 is SGHVS and CDR2 is FQNEAQ. The CDR3 sequence is 15 residues long. The CDR3 sequence is CASSRLQTLGAEAFF.

CDR3 protein: CASSLGVITEAFF. V is TRBV5-5 and J is TRBJ1-1. The CDR3 has 13 amino acids. CDR1 is SGHKS, CDR2 YYEKEE, per germline (reference sequence).

This chain links TRBV6-2 or TRBV6-3 with TRBJ2-7; no DNA is available, so the TRBD2 call from TCRdb remains unchecked. Germline V gene lookup returns CDR1 MNHEY and CDR2 SVGEGT. The CDR3 runs to 18 residues. CDR3 loop: CASTVSGGLLDFTYEQYF.

The chain recombines TRBV2 with TRBJ2-7; the D call from TCRdb, TRBD2, cannot be confirmed without DNA. The germline CDR1 and CDR2 sequences are SNHLY and FYNNEI. The CDR3 length is 16 residues. The CDR3 spells CASNQRLGLADYEQYF.

Here the CDR3 reads CSVAQGSYDNEQFF. V usage is TRBV29-1 and J usage is TRBJ2-1; TCRdb returns TRBD1, unconfirmable since there is no DNA. The CDR3 length is 14 residues. CDR1 is SQVTM and CDR2 is ANQGSEA in the germline V gene.